This T cell receptor beta chain was found in a study of CD4 T cells in relation to SARS-CoV-2 and coronaviruses. Study overall: Controls used an HIV-1 Nef peptide pool or no peptide.

Whole-study results and caveats: SARS-CoV-2-driven expansion was significantly weaker in crossreactive than monoreactive clones. Crossreactivity was assessed only for spike protein, not other viral proteins.

Note on this clone: Its antigen is unknown.

Some clones are missing from TCRdb's copy, which holds only in-frame ones; the method was immunoSEQ multiplex PCR. The table includes some 16,000 clones, roughly 82% detected once. The germline V gene has CDR1 SGHVT and CDR2 SQSDAQ. The CDR3 extends over 17 amino acids. V lost 3 bases to trimming and J lost 5 bases; unmatched junction nucleotides: 7. Before the COVID-19 pandemic, during about 2011-2019, CD4+ T cells were taken from unexposed donors. The cells were cultured for under 13 days before CD4+ T cells were isolated. As cell numbers allowed, unexposed-donor CD4+ T cells faced SARS-CoV-2 S/N and four cold-coronavirus spikes.

Input material: CD4+ T cells from PBMCs, cultured in vitro. V usage is TRBV7-4 and J usage is TRBJ2-1; the match to TRBD2 covers 13 bases. The receptor's source is a human donor in good health. This chain's CDR3 is CASSFYAGTSGNNEQFF. CDR3 DNA sequence: TGTGCCAGCAGCTTTTACGCCGGGACTAGCGGGAACAATGAGCAGTTCTTC.